This T cell receptor beta chain was retrieved from a study of cytomegalovirus exposure and HLA in healthy donors. Findings of the study overall: Based on reports, TCR beta sequences accurately predicted HLA-A and HLA-B alleles for most subjects.

This clone has a single count. The antigen remains unidentified. Per the germline V gene, CDR1 is SGHTA and CDR2 is FQGNSA. CDR3 length: 13 amino acids. The V gene lost 5 bases and the J gene lost 11 bases, with 18 bases spanning the gap. PCR was performed using 60 Vbeta and 13 Jbeta primers. The data were produced by immunoSEQ multiplex PCR, yet TCRdb's version contains in-frame clones alone and is incomplete. Of some 40,000 clones listed, around 69% are singletons. The clonotype was recovered from a man aged 25 to 45 in good health and CMV-seronegative. The sample was PBMCs. V and J are TRBV7-2 and TRBJ1-1; D perhaps matches TRBD1 (5 bases). This chain's CDR3 is CASSPGGTPRAFF. CDR3 coding DNA: TGTGCCAGCAGCCCGGGGGGAACCCCGAGGGCTTTCTTT. Full variable domain (missing parts from reference TRBV7-2 and TRBJ1-1): GAGVSQSPSNKVTEKGKDVELRCDPISGHTALYWYRQSLGQGLEFLIYFQGNSAPDKSGLPSDRFSAERTGGSVSTLTIQRTQQEDSAVYLCASSPGGTPRAFFGQGTRLTVV.